This record looks at one TCR beta chain sequence and its context. The CDR3 sequence is 10 residues long. The V end lost 5 bases, the J end lost 4 bases, and 5 bases lay between the germline ends. Germline values: CDR1 SQVTM, CDR2 ANQGSEA. Sequencing templates came from extracted RNA that was reverse transcribed into cDNA. The data were produced by immunoSEQ multiplex PCR, yet TCRdb's version contains in-frame clones alone and is incomplete. The data show under 150,000 clones, about four fifths seen once. The data stem from a study of CD8+ T cells in alopecia areata. Study-wide context: For the treated group, dosing was oral tofacitinib at 5 to 10 mg twice daily.

Treatment specified: oral pan-JAK inhibitor, 5-10 mg twice daily. V and J are TRBV29-1 and TRBJ2-5; D not resolved. The clonotype was recovered from a human donor with alopecia areata. Material: CD8+ T cells sorted from blood, obtained at week 4, from a patient treated with tofacitinib. This CDR3 reads CSVRVETQYF. CDR3 DNA sequence: TGCAGCGTTAGGGTAGAGACCCAGTACTTC.